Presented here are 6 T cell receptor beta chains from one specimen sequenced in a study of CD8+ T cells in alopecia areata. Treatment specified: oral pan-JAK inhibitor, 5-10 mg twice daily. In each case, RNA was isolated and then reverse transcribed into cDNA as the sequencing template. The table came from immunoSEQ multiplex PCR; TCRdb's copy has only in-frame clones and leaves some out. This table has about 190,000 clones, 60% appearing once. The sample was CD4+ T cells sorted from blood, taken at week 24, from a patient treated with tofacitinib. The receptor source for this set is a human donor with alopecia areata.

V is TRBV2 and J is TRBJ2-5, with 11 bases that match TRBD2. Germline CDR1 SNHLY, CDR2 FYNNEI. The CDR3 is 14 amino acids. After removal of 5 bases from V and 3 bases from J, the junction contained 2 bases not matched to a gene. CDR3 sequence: CASSSLAGEETQYF. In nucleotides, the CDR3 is TGTGCCAGCAGTTCACTAGCGGGGGAAGAGACCCAGTACTTC.

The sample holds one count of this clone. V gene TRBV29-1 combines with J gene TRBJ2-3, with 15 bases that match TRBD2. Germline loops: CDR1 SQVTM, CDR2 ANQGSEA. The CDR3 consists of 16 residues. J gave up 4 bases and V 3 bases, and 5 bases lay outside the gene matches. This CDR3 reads CSVDRRTSGGADTQYF. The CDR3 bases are TGCAGCGTTGATCGGAGGACTAGCGGGGGGGCAGATACGCAGTATTTT.

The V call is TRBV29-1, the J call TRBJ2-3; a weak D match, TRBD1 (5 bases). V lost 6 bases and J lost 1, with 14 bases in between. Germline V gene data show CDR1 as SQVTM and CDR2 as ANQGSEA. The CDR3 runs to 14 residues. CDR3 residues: CSVVRGFRTDTQYF. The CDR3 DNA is TGCAGCGTAGTAAGGGGATTTCGCACAGATACGCAGTATTTT.

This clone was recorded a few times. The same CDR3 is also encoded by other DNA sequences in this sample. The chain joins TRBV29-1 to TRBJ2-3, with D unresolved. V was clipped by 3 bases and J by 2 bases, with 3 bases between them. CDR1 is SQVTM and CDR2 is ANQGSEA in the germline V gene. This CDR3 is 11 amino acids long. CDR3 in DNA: TGCAGCGTTGACTTCACAGATACGCAGTATTTT. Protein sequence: CSVDFTDTQYF.

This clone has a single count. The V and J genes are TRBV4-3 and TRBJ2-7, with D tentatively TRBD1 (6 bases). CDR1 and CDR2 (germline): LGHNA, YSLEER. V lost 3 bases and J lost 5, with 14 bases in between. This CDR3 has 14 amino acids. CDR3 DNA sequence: TGCGCCAGCAGCCAGGGGGCCAGGAAACACGAGCAGTACTTC. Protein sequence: CASSQGARKHEQYF.

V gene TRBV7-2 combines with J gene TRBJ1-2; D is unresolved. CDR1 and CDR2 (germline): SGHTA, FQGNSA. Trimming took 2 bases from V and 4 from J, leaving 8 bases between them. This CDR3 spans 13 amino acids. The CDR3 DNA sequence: TGTGCCAGCAGCTTACAGAACCCCTATGGCTACACCTTC. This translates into CASSLQNPYGYTF.